The T cell receptor (beta chain) under discussion was sequenced for a study of radiation and T cells in renal cell carcinoma. To note about this clone: Its target is unknown.

Time point defined: baseline pretreatment blood. Specified treatment: 15 Gy SBRT to primary tumor, nephrectomy 4 weeks later. Blood was sampled at baseline, 2 weeks and 4 weeks after SBRT. TCRdb's copy holds only in-frame clones and misses some; the assay was immunoSEQ multiplex PCR. The data show 90,000 to 95,000 clones, with 82% seen just once and approximately 6.4% held by the top ten. V was trimmed by 3 bases and J by 5 bases, leaving 11 bases between them. CDR3 length equals 14 residues. Germline V gene sequence: CDR1 MNHEY, CDR2 SMNVEV (reference sequence). Findings and limits, study-wide: Pretreatment tumor biopsies were lacking, so baseline clonotypes are unknown. Top tumor clonotypes rose in blood 2 weeks post-radiation, then contracted.

The sequence was obtained from a man aged 55 to 70 with renal cell carcinoma. Material: blood, obtained from a patient whose treatment included radiotherapy and nephrectomy. The chain combines TRBV27 with TRBJ2-1, with TRBD2 as a possible D gene (6 bases). The CDR3 DNA reads as TGTGCCAGCAGTTTGGGACTTCCCGACAATGAGCAGTTCTTC. Protein: CASSLGLPDNEQFF.